The 19 T cell receptor beta chains below were found in one sample sequenced in a study of breast tumors, draining lymph nodes, adjacent tissues. Breast cancer patients provided tissue from their axillary draining lymph nodes. MiXCR was run by TCRdb on the multiplex PCR reads, yielding one entry per CDR3 protein. This table has more than 200,000 distinct CDR3 sequences, less than 40% appearing once. Material for sequencing was axillary lymph node tissue. Receptor source: a female donor with breast cancer. Some clones in this sample may be carry-over from other donors' samples.

Points on this clonotype: An end of the junction differs from the germline gene, which may be a read error. This chain connects TRBV6-6 to TRBJ1-2; 8 bases match TRBD1. CDR1 and CDR2 (germline): MNHNY, SVGAGI (reference sequence). The CDR3 is 12 amino acids. This chain's CDR3 is CASSTQGTGPLF. The CDR3 DNA is TGTGCCAGCAGTACCCAAGGGACAGGACCGCTCTTC.

On this clonotype itself: One end of the junction varies from germline; a read error may be responsible. The chain uses TRBV6-1 and TRBJ2-5, with D perhaps matching TRBD1 (6 bases). Per germline, CDR1 MNHNS and CDR2 SASEGT. This CDR3 region has 14 residues. For the CDR3, the DNA is TGTGCCAGCAGTCCCGGGACAACCCAAGGGACCCAGTACTTC. Translation: CASSPGTTQGTQYF.

The genes are TRBV9 and TRBJ1-5, with D uncertain. The CDR3 runs to 17 residues. In germline, CDR1 is SGDLS, CDR2 YYNGEE. The V end lost 1 base, the J end lost 7 bases, and 21 bases lay between the germline ends. For the CDR3, the DNA is TGTGCCAGCAGCGTACTCCCCCGGGGAGTGCTAAGGCAGCCCCAGCATTTT. Its protein is CASSVLPRGVLRQPQHF.

This clonotype was counted many times. This chain links TRBV11-3 with TRBJ2-7, with D maybe TRBD2 (6 bases). The length of the CDR3 is 15 residues. Germline V gene data show CDR1 as SGHNT and CDR2 as YENEEA. V lost 1 base to trimming and J lost 5 bases, with 15 bases between them. As DNA, the CDR3 is TGTGCCAGCAGCTTAGTCGCGACTAGTTTCGACGAGCAGTACTTC. As protein: CASSLVATSFDEQYF.

This clonotype was seen a handful of times. This may come from a read error, since a much larger clone is one base off. CDR3 sequence (DNA): TGTGCCAGCAGCTTGACAGGGGGCGCAGGGGAGACCCAGCACTTC. The encoded protein is CASSLTGGAGETQHF. J is TRBJ2-5 and V is TRBV7-3; 10 bases map to TRBD1. This CDR3 comprises 15 residues. Germline CDR1 and CDR2: SGHTA and FQGTGA.

About this clonotype: This may arise from a read error, as a much more abundant clone is one base away. The chain is built from TRBV12-3 or TRBV12-4 and TRBJ1-3; D ambiguous. Deletions cut 9 bases from V and 8 bases from J, with 14 bases between. The CDR3 is made up of 12 amino acids. The DNA for the CDR3 is TGTGCCAGTTCCATAGGAGGAGACACCATATATTTT. Translation: CASSIGGDTIYF.

In its sample, this clonotype was seen a few times. A read error may explain this, as a much larger clone is one base away. This chain uses TRBV20-1 with TRBJ2-1; D ambiguous. V lost 0 bases, J lost 6 bases, and 15 bases lay in between. Germline CDR1 and CDR2: DFQATT and SNEGSKA (reference sequence). The length of the CDR3 is 15 residues. The CDR3: CSARDRHFRSNEQFF. CDR3 in DNA: TGCAGTGCTAGAGATAGGCATTTCAGGTCCAATGAGCAGTTCTTC.

The V and J genes are TRBV15 and TRBJ1-1, with TRBD1 as a possible D gene (5 bases). The length of the CDR3 is 13 residues. From germline, CDR1 is LNHNV and CDR2 YYDKDF (reference sequence). The V and J ends lost 7 bases and 3 bases respectively, with 12 bases between them. CDR3 coding DNA: TGTGCCACCACACAGGAAGATTACACTGAAGCTTTCTTT. The encoded protein is CATTQEDYTEAFF.

The table lists this clonotype with many counts. The chain uses TRBV20-1 and TRBJ2-3; perhaps D is TRBD1 or TRBD2 (5 bases each). The length of the CDR3 is 14 residues. Trimming removed 2 bases at V and 0 bases at J, with 9 bases between. In germline, CDR1 is DFQATT, CDR2 SNEGSKA (reference sequence). CDR3 bases: TGCAGTGCTAGACAGGGCGGGAGCACAGATACGCAGTATTTT. This translates into CSARQGGSTDTQYF.

This clonotype occurred many times. V is TRBV11-2 and J is TRBJ1-2; no clear D. Germline CDR1 is SGHAT and CDR2 is FQNNGV. The V end lost 7 bases, the J end lost 0 bases, and 21 bases lay between the germline ends. CDR3 length: 17 residues. CDR3 in DNA: TGTGCCAGCACCGACTCAGCCTTCTCCCAGGCTAACTATGGCTACACCTTC. This sequence encodes CASTDSAFSQANYGYTF.

This clonotype showed up many times. The chain combines TRBV7-9 with TRBJ2-6; D perhaps matches TRBD1 (5 bases). The V end lost 1 base, the J end lost 0 bases, and 13 bases lay between the germline ends. CDR1 is SEHNR, CDR2 FQNEAQ, per germline (reference sequence). This CDR3 has 18 residues. CDR3 residues: CASSLVLDRPSGANVLTF. In DNA form, the CDR3 reads TGTGCCAGCAGCTTAGTCCTAGACAGACCCTCTGGGGCCAACGTCCTGACTTTC.

This clonotype was detected ten times or more. The chain links TRBV9 to TRBJ2-1; D possibly corresponds to TRBD1 (6 bases). CDR1 SGDLS and CDR2 YYNGEE come from the germline V gene. CDR3 length: 15 residues. With 4 bases removed from V and 1 base from J, the gap between germline ends came to 12 bases. CDR3 protein: CASSNIGGSYNEQFF. CDR3 bases: TGTGCCAGCAGCAACATAGGGGGATCCTACAATGAGCAGTTCTTC.

In its sample, this clonotype was seen a few times. The CDR3 nucleotides read TGCGCCAGCAGCGTGAGGCCCGGGGACGTAACTTTCTTT. It yields the protein CASSVRPGDVTFF. V gene TRBV5-1 combines with J gene TRBJ1-1; tentative D call: TRBD1 (5 bases). Trimming shortened V by 4 bases and J by 12 bases, and 19 bases separated the two germline ends. The CDR3 length is 13 residues. CDR1 and CDR2 from the germline V gene are SGHRS and YFSETQ.

This clonotype occurred many times. The J gene is TRBJ2-1, the V gene TRBV12-3 or TRBV12-4; D possibly matches TRBD1 or TRBD2 (5 bases each). V dropped 3 bases and J dropped 1 base, with 10 bases sitting between them. The CDR3 is 15 amino acids. In DNA, the CDR3 is TGTGCCAGCAGTTTCGGTGGGGGTTCCTACAATGAGCAGTTCTTC. Translating gives CASSFGGGSYNEQFF.

In its sample, this clonotype was seen once. The genes are TRBV14 and TRBJ1-1; no definite D call. Trimming took 1 base from V and 4 from J, leaving 10 bases between them. Germline CDR1 reads SGHDN; CDR2 reads FVKESK. The CDR3 contains 14 residues. CDR3 sequence: CASSQGAGVTEAFF. CDR3 nucleotide sequence: TGTGCCAGCAGCCAAGGCGCGGGCGTCACTGAAGCTTTCTTT.

This CDR3 is CASAEAGGVAGELFF. The CDR3 coding sequence is TGTGCCAGCGCAGAGGCGGGAGGAGTGGCCGGGGAGCTGTTTTTT. V and J are TRBV19 and TRBJ2-2; 8 nucleotides agree with TRBD2. The junction had 12 bases not matched to a gene; V was cut back by 9 bases and J by 6 bases. CDR3 length: 15 amino acids. The germline V gene encodes CDR1 LNHDA and CDR2 SQIVND (reference sequence).

This clonotype came up many times. J is TRBJ2-1 and V is TRBV4-3, with D possibly matching TRBD1 (5 bases). There are 14 residues in the CDR3. Germline CDR1 LGHNA, CDR2 YSLEER. Trimming stripped 0 bases from V and 7 bases from J, with 10 bases between. The CDR3 reads CASSQEVGLNEQFF. Written as DNA, the CDR3 is TGCGCCAGCAGCCAAGAGGTGGGGCTTAATGAGCAGTTCTTC.

The chain couples TRBV19 to TRBJ2-2; no firm D call. The CDR3 spans 11 residues. Germline CDR1 reads LNHDA; CDR2 reads SQIVND (reference sequence). The germline V and J ends were trimmed by 3 bases and 8 bases, with 4 bases remaining between them. The chain's CDR3 is CASSMPGELFF. The CDR3 coding sequence is TGTGCCAGTAGTATGCCAGGGGAGCTGTTTTTT. The entire variable domain, with the rest obtained from reference TRBV19 and TRBJ2-2, is as follows: DGGITQSPKYLFRKEGQNVTLSCEQNLNHDAMYWYRQDPGQGLRLIYYSQIVNDFQKGDIAEGYSVSREKKESFPLTVTSAQKNPTAFYLCASSMPGELFFGEGSRLTVL.

This clonotype was observed at least ten times. J is TRBJ2-3 and V is TRBV25-1; D call uncertain. V shed 4 bases and J shed 0 bases, with 11 bases lying between them. CDR1 is MGHDK, CDR2 SYGVNS, per germline. This CDR3 has 15 residues. CDR3 in amino acids: CASSARTSSTDTQYF. The CDR3, as DNA: TGTGCCAGCAGTGCACGTACGTCTAGCACAGATACGCAGTATTTT.